This T cell receptor beta chain is from a study of blood T cells in healthy people across ages. The germline V gene has CDR1 SEHNR and CDR2 FQNEAQ (reference sequence). J lost 2 bases, V lost 3 bases, and 8 bases had no gene match. The CDR3 totals 16 residues. General study points: Estimates based on one million T cells were treated as lower bounds.

Every donor contributed about 10 milliliters of peripheral blood by blood draw. Primers used in a second PCR of roughly 6 to 11 cycles were a sample-barcoded 5' primer and a J-beta primer mix. A template-switch adaptor containing 12 random nucleotides labeled each cDNA molecule. TCRdb itself ran the 5' RACE reads through MiXCR, one entry per CDR3 protein. The profile covers approximately 1.5 million distinct CDR3 sequences, with roughly 32% appearing a single time and over 9% taken by the ten largest. This clonotype has just a few counts. The antigen is not known. The receptor comes from a woman aged 25 to 39 in good health. The V call is TRBV7-9, the J call TRBJ2-3; 7 bases agree with TRBD1. Sequencing was performed on blood. CDR3 bases: TGTGCCAGCAGCTTCCGGGACAGATTAAACACAGATACGCAGTATTTT. It translates to CASSFRDRLNTDTQYF.